This TCR beta chain was found in a study of vaccination and CD4 T cells after COVID-19 (dated by TCRdb to the early 2020s). Turning to the overall study: Six males and four females were included in the convalescent cohort, with two Hispanic individuals, seven Caucasians, two Asians and one multiracial person represented. Participants received two doses of either the Pfizer-BioNTech BNT162b2 vaccine (n=8) or the Moderna mRNA-1273 vaccine (n=2). Post-COVID blood samples from convalescent patients were collected a median of roughly 100 days after diagnosis, with a range of 35 to 161 days. Post-vaccine blood samples were obtained a median of approximately 70 days after the second vaccine dose, with a range of 14 to 241 days. Culture stimuli were overlapping spike peptide pools from SARS-CoV-2 and from the common cold coronaviruses HCoV-NL63, HCoV-OC43 and HCoV-229E. As controls, cultures received a CEFX viral epitope pool (the positive control), an HIV-1 Nef peptide pool (the negative control), or no peptide at all. In about 11 COVID-19 convalescent patients and a handful of infection-naive healthy vaccine recipients, the spike-specific CD4+ TCR repertoire before mRNA vaccination was compared with the repertoire after mRNA vaccination. Memory CD4+ T cell crossreactivity between SARS-CoV-2 and common cold coronavirus spike proteins was assessed at the TCR clonotype level in an earlier paper using these donors. The paper as a whole reports these results and caveats: Relatively few convalescent patients were included in the study, and early timepoints after natural infection were not analyzed. Of the vaccine-specific clones found in convalescent patients, nearly all (304 of 307) were mono-reactive for SARS-CoV-2 spike instead of being cross-reactive with common cold coronaviruses. An increase in the median number of SARS-CoV-2-reactive clonotypes from 21 after infection to roughly 36 after vaccination was observed, but the change was not found to be significant. Among convalescent patients, a median about 86% of the SARS-CoV-2-reactive clones seen after vaccination appeared only after vaccination, which suggests priming specific to the vaccine.

From its cysteine to its phenylalanine, the CDR3 spans 16 amino acids. The DNA shown is the 48-base CDR3, in frame from base 1. Ends trimmed: V by 6 bases, J by 7 bases; bases unmatched to a gene: 11. The germline V gene encodes CDR1 MNHNS and CDR2 SASEGT. This clonotype was observed a handful of times. The clone's antigen remains unknown. It has no much larger one-base neighbor in the sample; base qualities were not kept. The method was PCR. DNA from cultured CD4+ T cells was subjected to TCR sequencing with the Oncomine TCR Beta short-read assay at the Johns Hopkins FTIC core. The QIAamp micro DNA kit was used to extract genomic DNA from the cultured CD4+ T cells. Oncomine TCR Beta libraries from cultured CD4+ T cells were pooled using unique dual indexes and sequenced on an Illumina iSeq 100. The study's processing was this. Non-productive sequences were filtered out, and CDR3s that did not start with C, did not end with F or W, or were shorter than 7 amino acids were discarded. The MANAFEST web application was used to identify antigen-specific clonotypes by comparing peptide-stimulated wells against reference wells and other culture wells. To be called positive, a clone needed an FDR below 0.05, an odds ratio above 5, and a productive frequency above 0.1% in at least two of three replicate wells. A clonotype counted as cross-reactive if it showed significant expansion both in the SARS-CoV-2 spike wells and in at least one common cold coronavirus spike condition. Using R version 3.6.1, CDR3 homology was evaluated through Levenshtein distances (stringdist) along with unrooted phylogenetic trees (ape). In-frame beta chains were kept once TCRdb had trimmed the public reads at Q25 with fastp and called clones with MiXCR. Entries are consolidated by CDR3 protein sequence, retaining the most common genes and DNA. These V and J calls are TCRdb output, not the study's own analysis. The table for this sample lists around 10,000 distinct CDR3 sequences; over 25% of them were counted only once. The top ten clones comprise 20% to 30% of the sample.

The treatment or condition label of this sample denotes: approximately 11-day PBMC culture with coronavirus spike peptide pools or control peptides (ViraFEST assay). CD4+ T cells from unexposed donors were collected before the COVID-19 pandemic (2011-2018). The study used the ViraFEST assay, which expanded antigen-specific T cells with peptide pools and then identified expanded clonotypes by TCR sequencing. Approximately 2.1 million PBMCs per well were cultured in IMDM with about 5% human AB serum and about 9.7 IU/ml IL-2, plus 10 ug/ml peptide pools. Half of the culture medium was replaced with fresh IL-2-containing medium on days 3 and 7. Once the cells had been in culture for around nine days, the EasySep CD4+ T cell isolation kit was used to isolate CD4+ T cells by negative selection. Unexposed donor CD4+ T cells were tested for reactivity to SARS-CoV-2 S and N and four common cold coronavirus spike pools, as cell number allowed. Ficoll-Paque Plus gradient centrifugation was used to isolate PBMCs from whole blood, and the isolated PBMCs were then either used fresh or cryopreserved at -140C. Culture conditions were generally each tested in triplicate wells. The leukapheresis product used for the unexposed donors was purchased from a commercial source.

The specimen sequenced was CD4+ T cells from blood, cultured in vitro. This sequence originates from a human donor in good health. The chain is encoded by TRBV6-1 joined to TRBJ2-1, with 11 junctional bases fitting TRBD2. For the CDR3, the sequence is CASRDRGLAGGNEQFF. The nucleotide sequence reads TGTGCCAGCAGGGATAGGGGGCTAGCGGGAGGAAATGAGCAGTTCTTC.